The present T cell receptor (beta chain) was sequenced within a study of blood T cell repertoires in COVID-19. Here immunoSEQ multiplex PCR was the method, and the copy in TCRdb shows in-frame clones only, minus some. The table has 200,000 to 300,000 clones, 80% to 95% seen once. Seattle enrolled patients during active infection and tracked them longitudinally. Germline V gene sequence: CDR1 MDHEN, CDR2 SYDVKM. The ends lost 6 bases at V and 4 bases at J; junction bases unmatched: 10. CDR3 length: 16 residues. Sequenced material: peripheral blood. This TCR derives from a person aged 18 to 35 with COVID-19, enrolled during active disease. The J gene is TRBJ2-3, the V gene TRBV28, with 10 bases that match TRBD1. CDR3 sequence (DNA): TGTGCCAGCAGGGGCCGGGACAGGGGCTTCTCAGATACGCAGTATTTT. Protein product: CASRGRDRGFSDTQYF.